The rows below give T cell receptor beta chains drawn from one sample of a study of shared clonotypes between healthy human individuals. Method: immunoSEQ multiplex PCR; TCRdb's copy keeps in-frame clones and lacks some. The repertoire consists of 1.4 million or so clones, with around 98.5% occurring once and the leading ten covering around 0.38%. The sequencing input was naive CD4+ T cells sorted from blood. Every receptor here comes from a man aged 25 to 40 in good health. Each CDR3 is given with its conserved first and last residue. The D gene is left open where the match is weak. The size entry is marked missing in some rows and otherwise reads once, few, many or a size class.

. | TRBJ2-1 | . | TRBV27 | CASSLVPSSYNEQFF | TGTGCCAGCAGTTTGGTCCCAAGCTCCTACAATGAGCAGTTCTTC
. | TRBJ2-7 | . | TRBV5-1 | CASSLARQTTYEQYF | TGCGCCAGCAGCTTGGCTCGGCAGACTACCTACGAGCAGTACTTC
. | TRBJ2-7 | . | TRBV25-1 | CASSVTENYEQYF | TGTGCCAGCAGTGTGACTGAAAACTACGAGCAGTACTTC
. | TRBJ2-2 | TRBD2 | TRBV2 | CATGTSGRPGELFF | TGTGCCACCGGGACTAGCGGGAGACCCGGGGAGCTGTTTTTT
. | TRBJ2-2 | . | TRBV10-2 | CASSDRTGELFF | TGCGCCAGCAGTGACCGGACCGGGGAGCTGTTTTTT
. | TRBJ1-1 | TRBD1 | TRBV7-8 | CASSPSRVDRVDRAFF | TGTGCCAGCAGCCCGTCGAGAGTAGACAGGGTCGACAGAGCTTTCTTT
. | TRBJ2-7 | . | TRBV15 | CATSRDPGTYEQYF | TGTGCCACCAGCAGAGATCCGGGTACCTACGAGCAGTACTTC
. | TRBJ2-3 | . | TRBV10-1 | CASSEEAGPDTQYF | TGCGCCAGCAGTGAAGAGGCGGGCCCAGATACGCAGTATTTT
. | TRBJ2-5 | . | TRBV6-1 | CASTWGEGTQYF | TGTGCCAGCACCTGGGGGGAAGGGACCCAGTACTTC
once | TRBJ2-1 | . | TRBV6-5 | CASSGLGLHEQFF | TGTGCCAGCAGCGGTTTGGGTTTGCATGAGCAGTTCTTC
. | TRBJ2-3 | . | TRBV11-2 | CASSLGTHTQYF | TGTGCCAGCAGCTTGGGCACGCATACGCAGTATTTT
. | TRBJ1-1 | . | TRBV9 | CASSVGALANTEAFF | TGTGCCAGCAGCGTCGGCGCCCTGGCGAACACTGAAGCTTTCTTT
. | TRBJ2-7 | . | TRBV6-1 | CASLGSSPRHEQYF | TGTGCCAGCCTTGGATCTTCCCCTCGCCACGAGCAGTACTTC
once | TRBJ2-5 | TRBD1 | TRBV29-1 | CSVGAGGETQYF | TGCAGCGTTGGTGCAGGGGGAGAGACCCAGTACTTC
. | TRBJ2-3 | . | TRBV19 | CASSPQRSTDTQYF | TGTGCCAGTAGTCCTCAAAGGAGCACAGATACGCAGTATTTT
. | TRBJ2-5 | . | TRBV11-2 | CASSFQRRDPQETQYF | TGTGCCAGCAGCTTCCAACGAAGGGACCCACAAGAGACCCAGTACTTC
. | TRBJ2-1 | . | TRBV19 | CASSIVRPSYNEQFF | TGTGCCAGTAGTATAGTCCGACCCAGCTACAATGAGCAGTTCTTC
. | TRBJ2-7 | TRBD1 | TRBV5-1 | CASSLQGTYEQYF | TGCGCCAGCAGCTTACAGGGGACCTACGAGCAGTACTTC
. | TRBJ2-1 | TRBD2 | TRBV7-9 | CASSLASGRRNEQFF | TGTGCCAGCAGCTTAGCTAGCGGGAGGAGGAATGAGCAGTTCTTC
. | TRBJ1-5 | . | TRBV19 | CASSIHGRGRNQPQHF | TGTGCCAGTAGTATACATGGCCGGGGCCGCAATCAGCCCCAGCATTTT
. | TRBJ1-5 | . | TRBV5-6 | CASSLWRNQPQHF | TGTGCCAGCAGCTTGTGGCGCAATCAGCCCCAGCATTTT
. | TRBJ2-2 | . | TRBV7-9 | CASSLGGPLHTGELFF | TGTGCCAGCAGCTTAGGTGGACCATTGCACACCGGGGAGCTGTTTTTT
. | TRBJ1-1 | TRBD1 | TRBV10-3 | CAISAYPGQGVTGTEAFF | TGTGCCATCAGTGCGTACCCGGGACAGGGAGTCACGGGCACTGAAGCTTTCTTT